Listed below are T cell receptor beta chains from one sample, sequenced in a study of T cell clonotyping in hematopoietic cell transplantation. The table came from immunoSEQ multiplex PCR; TCRdb's copy has only in-frame clones and leaves some out. The repertoire has 75,000 to 95,000 clones, 90% to 96% of them found once; the top ten carry under 2%. The sequencing used peripheral blood mononuclear cells, collected before stem cell transplant. These receptors all come from a woman aged 45 to 65 with acute myeloid leukemia. Some clones in this sample may be carry-over from other donors' samples. Both conserved end residues are part of each CDR3. D genes are given only for firm matches. Size tells how often a clone was seen (once, few, many) or the class of an expanded clone, and some rows leave it out.

clone_size: .
cdr3_length: 14
d_call: .
v_call: TRBV5-1
j_call: TRBJ1-4
cdr3_aa: CASRQDSFNEKLFF
cdr3_nt: TGCGCCAGCAGACAGGACAGCTTTAATGAAAAACTGTTTTTT

clone_size: .
cdr3_length: 16
d_call: TRBD2
v_call: TRBV19
j_call: TRBJ2-2
cdr3_aa: CASSSVLAGVAGELFF
cdr3_nt: TGTGCCAGTAGTAGCGTCCTGGCGGGAGTCGCCGGGGAGCTGTTTTTT

clone_size: .
cdr3_length: 14
d_call: .
v_call: TRBV6-4
j_call: TRBJ2-2
cdr3_aa: CASSEIQFTGELFF
cdr3_nt: TGTGCCAGCAGTGAGATACAATTCACCGGGGAGCTGTTTTTT

clone_size: .
cdr3_length: 15
d_call: .
v_call: TRBV7-9
j_call: TRBJ2-3
cdr3_aa: CASSYGGTEGDTQYF
cdr3_nt: TGTGCCAGCAGCTATGGAGGGACAGAGGGAGATACGCAGTATTTT

clone_size: .
cdr3_length: 15
d_call: TRBD1
v_call: TRBV5-8
j_call: TRBJ1-4
cdr3_aa: CASSFNGQGNEKLFF
cdr3_nt: TGTGCCAGCAGCTTCAACGGACAGGGAAATGAAAAACTGTTTTTT

clone_size: .
cdr3_length: 15
d_call: .
v_call: TRBV5-1
j_call: TRBJ1-6
cdr3_aa: CASSPEADANSPLHF
cdr3_nt: TGCGCCAGCAGCCCAGAGGCAGATGCCAATTCACCCCTCCACTTT

clone_size: .
cdr3_length: 15
d_call: .
v_call: TRBV2
j_call: TRBJ2-2
cdr3_aa: CASSGFSAGPGELFF
cdr3_nt: TGTGCCAGCAGTGGCTTTAGTGCGGGGCCCGGGGAGCTGTTTTTT

clone_size: once
cdr3_length: 15
d_call: .
v_call: TRBV6-1
j_call: TRBJ2-7
cdr3_aa: CASLSHRAITYEQYF
cdr3_nt: TGTGCCAGCTTGAGCCACAGGGCTATCACCTACGAGCAGTACTTC

clone_size: .
cdr3_length: 16
d_call: TRBD1
v_call: TRBV15
j_call: TRBJ2-7
cdr3_aa: CATSRLRQGSSYEQYF
cdr3_nt: TGTGCCACCAGCAGACTCCGACAGGGCAGCTCCTACGAGCAGTACTTC

clone_size: .
cdr3_length: 13
d_call: TRBD1
v_call: TRBV30
j_call: TRBJ1-4
cdr3_aa: CACRGQTNEKLFF
cdr3_nt: TGTGCCTGCAGGGGGCAAACTAATGAAAAACTGTTTTTT

clone_size: .
cdr3_length: 11
d_call: .
v_call: TRBV7-9
j_call: TRBJ2-5
cdr3_aa: CASSYSWTQYF
cdr3_nt: TGTGCCAGCAGCTATAGCTGGACCCAGTACTTC

clone_size: .
cdr3_length: 12
d_call: .
v_call: TRBV2
j_call: TRBJ2-7
cdr3_aa: CASSPNYWEQYF
cdr3_nt: TGTGCCAGCAGTCCTAATTATTGGGAGCAGTACTTC

clone_size: .
cdr3_length: 12
d_call: .
v_call: TRBV10-3
j_call: TRBJ1-2
cdr3_aa: CAISGTDYGYTF
cdr3_nt: TGTGCCATCAGTGGGACAGACTATGGCTACACCTTC

clone_size: .
cdr3_length: 12
d_call: .
v_call: TRBV9
j_call: TRBJ1-6
cdr3_aa: CASNNPNSPLHF
cdr3_nt: TGTGCCAGTAATAACCCTAATTCACCCCTCCACTTT

clone_size: once
cdr3_length: 15
d_call: TRBD1
v_call: TRBV6-5
j_call: TRBJ1-5
cdr3_aa: CASKDSAGGSQPQHF
cdr3_nt: TGTGCCAGCAAAGACTCGGCAGGGGGCAGCCAGCCCCAGCATTTT

clone_size: .
cdr3_length: 15
d_call: TRBD2
v_call: TRBV30
j_call: TRBJ2-5
cdr3_aa: CAWSVSTGGQETQYF
cdr3_nt: TGTGCCTGGAGTGTATCGACGGGGGGACAAGAGACCCAGTACTTC

clone_size: .
cdr3_length: 13
d_call: .
v_call: TRBV28
j_call: TRBJ2-7
cdr3_aa: CAILGMRGYEQYF
cdr3_nt: TGTGCCATTCTCGGGATGAGGGGCTACGAGCAGTACTTC

clone_size: once
cdr3_length: 14
d_call: .
v_call: TRBV30
j_call: TRBJ1-2
cdr3_aa: CAWAWTVANYGYTF
cdr3_nt: TGTGCCTGGGCCTGGACAGTCGCTAACTATGGCTACACCTTC

clone_size: .
cdr3_length: 16
d_call: .
v_call: TRBV4-1
j_call: TRBJ1-1
cdr3_aa: CASSGVGFLQDTEAFF
cdr3_nt: TGCGCCAGCAGCGGTGTGGGATTTCTTCAGGACACTGAAGCTTTCTTT

clone_size: .
cdr3_length: 16
d_call: .
v_call: TRBV5-1
j_call: TRBJ2-5
cdr3_aa: CASSFRDGLGGETQYF
cdr3_nt: TGCGCCAGCAGCTTCCGAGACGGTTTGGGCGGAGAGACCCAGTACTTC

clone_size: .
cdr3_length: 15
d_call: TRBD1
v_call: TRBV11-3
j_call: TRBJ2-7
cdr3_aa: CASSFEGGETDEQYF
cdr3_nt: TGTGCCAGCAGCTTTGAAGGGGGCGAGACGGACGAGCAGTACTTC

clone_size: .
cdr3_length: 15
d_call: TRBD1
v_call: TRBV29-1
j_call: TRBJ1-2
cdr3_aa: CSVEMRLDRGQGYTF
cdr3_nt: TGCAGCGTTGAGATGCGTTTGGACAGGGGGCAGGGCTACACCTTC

clone_size: once
cdr3_length: 15
d_call: TRBD1
v_call: TRBV6-5
j_call: TRBJ1-2
cdr3_aa: CASRSGQGGNYGYTF
cdr3_nt: TGTGCCAGCAGAAGTGGACAGGGGGGGAACTATGGCTACACCTTC

clone_size: .
cdr3_length: 13
d_call: .
v_call: TRBV5-1
j_call: TRBJ1-1
cdr3_aa: CASRWGGDTEAFF
cdr3_nt: TGCGCCAGCCGGTGGGGAGGTGACACTGAAGCTTTCTTT

clone_size: .
cdr3_length: 16
d_call: TRBD2
v_call: TRBV4-1
j_call: TRBJ2-1
cdr3_aa: CASSQDQAGDLSEQFF
cdr3_nt: TGCGCCAGCAGCCAAGACCAGGCGGGGGACCTCAGTGAGCAGTTCTTC

clone_size: .
cdr3_length: 15
d_call: .
v_call: TRBV21-1
j_call: TRBJ2-7
cdr3_aa: CASSKRGVVRTEQYF
cdr3_nt: TGTGCCAGCAGCAAAAGGGGGGTAGTGAGGACCGAGCAGTACTTC

clone_size: .
cdr3_length: 13
d_call: TRBD1
v_call: TRBV19
j_call: TRBJ1-2
cdr3_aa: CASSLQGAGGYTF
cdr3_nt: TGTGCCAGTAGCCTACAGGGGGCGGGCGGCTACACCTTC

clone_size: .
cdr3_length: 14
d_call: TRBD2
v_call: TRBV11-3
j_call: TRBJ2-5
cdr3_aa: CASSVSGGEETQYF
cdr3_nt: TGTGCCAGCAGCGTAAGCGGGGGGGAGGAGACCCAGTACTTC

clone_size: .
cdr3_length: 14
d_call: .
v_call: TRBV5-1
j_call: TRBJ2-2
cdr3_aa: CASSLLGNTGELFF
cdr3_nt: TGCGCCAGCAGCTTGCTAGGGAACACCGGGGAGCTGTTTTTT

clone_size: .
cdr3_length: 15
d_call: .
v_call: TRBV30
j_call: TRBJ1-1
cdr3_aa: CAWRPGAGGLTEAFF
cdr3_nt: TGTGCCTGGAGGCCGGGGGCGGGAGGTTTGACTGAAGCTTTCTTT

clone_size: .
cdr3_length: 16
d_call: .
v_call: TRBV19
j_call: TRBJ1-5
cdr3_aa: CASSIGRDLPNQPQHF
cdr3_nt: TGTGCCAGTAGTATAGGAAGGGACCTCCCCAATCAGCCCCAGCATTTT

clone_size: .
cdr3_length: 14
d_call: TRBD1
v_call: TRBV6-1
j_call: TRBJ1-5
cdr3_aa: CASRDREAGQPQHF
cdr3_nt: TGTGCCAGCAGGGACAGGGAGGCAGGTCAGCCCCAGCATTTT

clone_size: .
cdr3_length: 13
d_call: .
v_call: TRBV29-1
j_call: TRBJ2-6
cdr3_aa: CSVTYSGANVLTF
cdr3_nt: TGCAGCGTCACGTACTCTGGGGCCAACGTCCTGACTTTC

clone_size: .
cdr3_length: 16
d_call: .
v_call: TRBV6-6
j_call: TRBJ1-3
cdr3_aa: CASSYSSPSSGNTIYF
cdr3_nt: TGTGCCAGCAGTTACTCGTCGCCCTCCTCTGGAAACACCATATATTTT

clone_size: .
cdr3_length: 13
d_call: .
v_call: TRBV28
j_call: TRBJ1-5
cdr3_aa: CASSFTPHQPQHF
cdr3_nt: TGTGCCAGCAGCTTCACCCCCCATCAGCCCCAGCATTTT

clone_size: .
cdr3_length: 13
d_call: .
v_call: TRBV4-1
j_call: TRBJ1-1
cdr3_aa: CASSQDPFAEAFF
cdr3_nt: TGCGCCAGCAGCCAAGACCCCTTCGCTGAAGCTTTCTTT

clone_size: .
cdr3_length: 13
d_call: .
v_call: TRBV19
j_call: TRBJ2-2
cdr3_aa: CASSPLSVRELFF
cdr3_nt: TGTGCCAGTAGCCCCCTAAGCGTCCGGGAGCTGTTTTTT

clone_size: .
cdr3_length: 16
d_call: .
v_call: TRBV4-1
j_call: TRBJ2-1
cdr3_aa: CASSQDLGRGYNEQFF
cdr3_nt: TGCGCCAGCAGCCAAGATCTGGGCAGGGGCTACAATGAGCAGTTCTTC

clone_size: .
cdr3_length: 11
d_call: .
v_call: TRBV2
j_call: TRBJ1-5
cdr3_aa: CASSVGQPQHF
cdr3_nt: TGTGCCAGCAGTGTAGGTCAGCCCCAGCATTTT

clone_size: once
cdr3_length: 15
d_call: .
v_call: TRBV27
j_call: TRBJ2-5
cdr3_aa: CASRKGVEAGGTQYF
cdr3_nt: TGTGCCAGCAGAAAAGGGGTAGAGGCAGGTGGGACCCAGTACTTC

clone_size: .
cdr3_length: 12
d_call: .
v_call: TRBV30
j_call: TRBJ1-4
cdr3_aa: CAWTGQTSKLFF
cdr3_nt: TGTGCCTGGACAGGTCAAACTTCTAAACTGTTTTTT

clone_size: .
cdr3_length: 15
d_call: .
v_call: TRBV5-8
j_call: TRBJ1-4
cdr3_aa: CASSYRWQGNEKLFF
cdr3_nt: TGTGCCAGCAGCTATCGCTGGCAGGGGAATGAAAAACTGTTTTTT

clone_size: .
cdr3_length: 13
d_call: .
v_call: TRBV19
j_call: TRBJ1-2
cdr3_aa: CASSATLNYGYTF
cdr3_nt: TGTGCCAGTAGTGCGACACTGAACTATGGCTACACCTTC

clone_size: once
cdr3_length: 14
d_call: TRBD2
v_call: TRBV6-5
j_call: TRBJ2-7
cdr3_aa: CASSGGAGLYEQYF
cdr3_nt: TGTGCCAGCAGTGGAGGAGCGGGGCTCTACGAGCAGTACTTC

clone_size: .
cdr3_length: 13
d_call: .
v_call: TRBV14
j_call: TRBJ1-1
cdr3_aa: CASSQFVGTEAFF
cdr3_nt: TGTGCCAGCAGCCAATTTGTAGGGACTGAAGCTTTCTTT

clone_size: .
cdr3_length: 14
d_call: .
v_call: TRBV19
j_call: TRBJ2-7
cdr3_aa: CASSISPGAYEQYF
cdr3_nt: TGTGCCAGTAGTATCTCCCCGGGGGCATACGAGCAGTACTTC

clone_size: .
cdr3_length: 16
d_call: .
v_call: TRBV28
j_call: TRBJ1-2
cdr3_aa: CASSLWGLGSNYGYTF
cdr3_nt: TGTGCCAGCAGTTTATGGGGACTAGGTAGTAACTATGGCTACACCTTC

clone_size: .
cdr3_length: 17
d_call: .
v_call: TRBV7-8
j_call: TRBJ1-3
cdr3_aa: CASSLGVWDSEGNTIYF
cdr3_nt: TGTGCCAGCAGCTTAGGTGTTTGGGATTCGGAGGGAAACACCATATATTTT

clone_size: once
cdr3_length: 13
d_call: .
v_call: TRBV5-4
j_call: TRBJ1-1
cdr3_aa: CASSLEFNTEAFF
cdr3_nt: TGTGCCAGCAGCTTAGAATTTAACACTGAAGCTTTCTTT

clone_size: .
cdr3_length: 16
d_call: TRBD1
v_call: TRBV5-6
j_call: TRBJ1-2
cdr3_aa: CASNNLGQGGIYGYTF
cdr3_nt: TGTGCCAGCAACAACCTCGGACAGGGGGGGATCTATGGCTACACCTTC

clone_size: once
cdr3_length: 11
d_call: .
v_call: TRBV30
j_call: TRBJ2-7
cdr3_aa: CAWRDSYEQYF
cdr3_nt: TGTGCCTGGAGAGACAGTTACGAGCAGTACTTC

clone_size: .
cdr3_length: 15
d_call: .
v_call: TRBV7-8
j_call: TRBJ1-6
cdr3_aa: CASSFQGKGDSPLHF
cdr3_nt: TGTGCCAGCAGCTTTCAGGGTAAAGGGGATTCACCCCTCCACTTT

clone_size: .
cdr3_length: 14
d_call: .
v_call: TRBV5-1
j_call: TRBJ2-3
cdr3_aa: CASSPDGSTDTQYF
cdr3_nt: TGCGCCAGCTCCCCAGACGGTAGCACAGATACGCAGTATTTT

clone_size: .
cdr3_length: 16
d_call: TRBD1
v_call: TRBV4-1
j_call: TRBJ1-2
cdr3_aa: CASSQATRGQNYGYTF
cdr3_nt: TGCGCCAGCAGCCAAGCTACGAGGGGACAGAACTATGGCTACACCTTC